This section outlines one TCR beta chain sequence together with its context. The germline gives CDR1 ENHRY, CDR2 SYGVKD. This CDR3 spans 17 amino acids. Trimming left V 4 bases short and J 0 bases short, with 17 bases between. This sample was included in a study of blood T cell repertoires in COVID-19. Across the study: Material from acute and convalescent COVID-19 was sourced from the United States, Italy and Spain. Nucleic acid was either cDNA or gDNA, and it came from T cells, B-cell-depleted T cells, or PBMCs.

As handled by the study authors: How many nucleated cells were present was estimated from reference gene primer amplification. Sequencing used immunoSEQ multiplex PCR; TCRdb keeps in-frame clones, though not all of them. That table is the source of V, J and clone size, and D and trimming were worked out from the DNA. The sample yields roughly 150,000 clones, about 83% seen once. Sequenced input: peripheral blood. V usage is TRBV10-3 and J usage is TRBJ2-3, with D possibly TRBD1 on 5 matching bases. This receptor was identified in a woman aged 80 or over with COVID-19, enrolled during active disease. CDR3 coding DNA: TGTGCCATCAGTGGGGGCCCTCGGGCCGGAAGCACAGATACGCAGTATTTT. It yields the protein CAISGGPRAGSTDTQYF.